These T cell receptor beta chains were read from a single sample in a study of blood T cell repertoires in COVID-19. Sequenced by immunoSEQ multiplex PCR; TCRdb stores in-frame clones only, minus some. This sample has roughly 400,000 clones, with 80% to 90% found just once. Sequencing was performed on PBMCs or T cells enriched from blood (not recorded which). The origin of the receptors is a man in his thirties or forties who had recovered from COVID-19. Both conserved end residues are part of each CDR3. D genes are given only for firm matches. Expanded clones are given a class, and other clones once, few, many or no size at all.

>TRBV5-5|NA|NA|TRBJ1-4
TGTGCCAGCAGCATCACCCGACAAGCAACTAATGAAAAACTGTTTTTT
CASSITRQATNEKLFF
>TRBV28|TRBD1|NA|TRBJ1-6
TGTGCCAGCAGTCCTCGGGACAGACCGAATTCACCCCTCCACTTT
CASSPRDRPNSPLHF
>TRBV18|TRBD1|NA|TRBJ1-1
TGTGCCAGCTCACCCGAAACAGGGGGCTTGGATGCTTTCTTT
CASSPETGGLDAFF
>TRBV6-5|TRBD1|NA|TRBJ1-2
TGTGCCAGCAGGGGGACAGTGGTTGGCTACACCTTC
CASRGTVVGYTF
>TRBV5-6|TRBD2|NA|TRBJ2-2
TGTGCCAGCCGCCCCCAGGGACTAGCTCGCACCGGGGAGCTGTTTTTT
CASRPQGLARTGELFF
>TRBV7-9|NA|once|TRBJ1-2
TGTGCCAGCAGCTTAGACAGGGAAGATGGCTACACCTTC
CASSLDREDGYTF
>TRBV3-1/TRBV3-2|TRBD1|NA|TRBJ1-1
TGTGCCAGCAGCAGCGGACAGGGAACTTTCTTT
CASSSGQGTFF
>TRBV28|TRBD1|NA|TRBJ1-2
TGTGCCAGCAGTTTGCGACAGGGGTTCTATGGCTACACCTTC
CASSLRQGFYGYTF
>TRBV28|NA|NA|TRBJ1-1
TGTGCCACCTTAGGGGACACTGAAGCTTTCTTT
CATLGDTEAFF
>TRBV9|NA|NA|TRBJ2-1
TGTGCCAGCAGCGTAAGCGGGAATGAGCAGTTCTTC
CASSVSGNEQFF
>TRBV28|NA|few|TRBJ2-1
TGTGCCAGCAGTGCGGGCCCAATTAACCAGTTCTTC
CASSAGPINQFF
>TRBV18|NA|few|TRBJ1-3
TGTGCCAGCTCACCTACAGGGCCCGGCAGCTCTGGAAACACCATATATTTT
CASSPTGPGSSGNTIYF
>TRBV30|NA|NA|TRBJ2-7
TGTGCCTGGAGTGTAGCGTCCGAGCAGTACTTC
CAWSVASEQYF
>TRBV27|NA|NA|TRBJ1-1
TGTGCCAGCAGTTTATGGAGGGGAGGAACTGAAGCTTTCTTT
CASSLWRGGTEAFF
>TRBV7-9|NA|once|TRBJ1-4
TGTGCCAGCAGCCCAGGGGTTCTATCTAATGAAAAACTGTTTTTT
CASSPGVLSNEKLFF
>TRBV7-9|NA|NA|TRBJ2-2
TGTGCCAGCAGCTTTCCCAGGGGCGACACCGGGGAGCTGTTTTTT
CASSFPRGDTGELFF
>TRBV3-1/TRBV3-2|TRBD2|NA|TRBJ2-1
TGTGCCAGCAGCCAAGAGGCGGGAGGGCCTTACAATGAGCAGTTCTTC
CASSQEAGGPYNEQFF
>TRBV12-5|TRBD1|NA|TRBJ1-1
TGTGCTAGTGGTACCCGGGACAGGGAGGCTTTCTTT
CASGTRDREAFF
>TRBV11-2|NA|NA|TRBJ1-1
TGTGCCAGCAGCTCAACTACTCAAGGAGCTTTCTTT
CASSSTTQGAFF
>TRBV18|TRBD1|NA|TRBJ1-6
TGTGCCAGCACCGGGACAGGGGAGAATTCACCCCTCCACTTT
CASTGTGENSPLHF
>TRBV19|NA|NA|TRBJ1-5
TGTGCCAGTAGTCCTCCCGCAGGACACTTCCAGGGTGGCAATCAGCCCCAGCATTTT
CASSPPAGHFQGGNQPQHF
>TRBV7-8|TRBD2|NA|TRBJ2-7
TGTGCCAGCACCAACAAGGGACTAGCGGGAGTCGACGAGCAGTACTTC
CASTNKGLAGVDEQYF
>TRBV12-5|TRBD2|NA|TRBJ2-1
TGTGCTAGTGGTTTGGTACTCGGCGGGGGGTACAATGAGCAGTTCTTC
CASGLVLGGGYNEQFF
>TRBV4-1|TRBD1|NA|TRBJ2-7
TGCGCCAGCACCCCGAGGGTTCCGGGACAGGGGATATCGGTTGCGTACGAGCAGTACTTC
CASTPRVPGQGISVAYEQYF
>TRBV7-8|TRBD1|NA|TRBJ2-7
TGTGCCAGCAGCCACCGGGACAGGGCCGGCGAGCAGTACTTC
CASSHRDRAGEQYF
>TRBV9|TRBD2|NA|TRBJ2-3
TGTGCCAGCAGCCCGGGGGGAGCGGGAGCGCGAGATACGCAGTATTTT
CASSPGGAGARDTQYF
>TRBV29-1|NA|NA|TRBJ1-1
TGCAGCGTCCTAACTACGGAAACCTTAGAAGCTTTCTTT
CSVLTTETLEAFF
>TRBV28|TRBD1|NA|TRBJ1-6
TGTGCCAGCAGGACGACAGGGGCCCTAAATTCACCCCTCCACTTT
CASRTTGALNSPLHF
>TRBV10-3|TRBD2|once|TRBJ2-1
TGTGCCATCAGTGAAATGGTAGCGGGAGTGGGTGAGCAGTTCTTC
CAISEMVAGVGEQFF
>TRBV27|NA|NA|TRBJ2-1
TGTGCCAGCAGTCTTTTCGGCGGGAACTACAATGAGCAGTTCTTC
CASSLFGGNYNEQFF
>TRBV7-6|TRBD1|NA|TRBJ2-4
TGTGCCAGCAGCTTAGGGGCCGGGACAGGGGGTTTCGTCAACATTCAGTACTTC
CASSLGAGTGGFVNIQYF
>TRBV7-9|NA|NA|TRBJ2-2
TGTGCCAGCAGCTTCCTACTGGGAGGACAGGAGAGCGGGGAGCTGTTTTTT
CASSFLLGGQESGELFF
>TRBV5-5|TRBD1|NA|TRBJ1-1
TGTGCCAGCACCTTAGGGGGGCGCCATCGGGACAGAGTTATGAACACTGAAGCTTTCTTT
CASTLGGRHRDRVMNTEAFF
>TRBV7-2|NA|once|TRBJ2-2
TGTGCCAGCAGCACCACAGGGAGTCAAACCGGGGAGCTGTTTTTT
CASSTTGSQTGELFF
>TRBV19|NA|once|TRBJ1-5
TGTGCCAGTAAACTATCGGGGATAAGCAATCAGCCCCAGCATTTT
CASKLSGISNQPQHF
>TRBV20-1|NA|many|TRBJ2-7
TGCAGTGCTAGTGTAGCGGACGCGTGGTACGAGCAGTACTTC
CSASVADAWYEQYF
>TRBV3-1/TRBV3-2|TRBD2|NA|TRBJ2-7
TGTGCCAGCAGCCAAGATTCCGGGCGGGAGGGCACGTACTTC
CASSQDSGREGTYF
>TRBV5-4|NA|NA|TRBJ1-6
TGTGCCAGCAGTATGAACAGGGCAGACTCCTATAATTCACCCCTCCACTTT
CASSMNRADSYNSPLHF
>TRBV11-2|TRBD2|NA|TRBJ2-1
TGTGCCAGCAGCCGAATAGCGGGATTCTCCTACAATGAGCAGTTCTTC
CASSRIAGFSYNEQFF
>TRBV2|NA|NA|TRBJ2-1
TGTGCCAGCAGTTACAAAGGGGGGGGTACATCTGAGCAGTTCTTC
CASSYKGGGTSEQFF
>TRBV27|NA|NA|TRBJ2-4
TGTGCCAGCAGTTTCAAGACAGGAGGTCTGAATGGGGACATTCAGTACTTC
CASSFKTGGLNGDIQYF
>TRBV10-3|NA|NA|TRBJ2-3
TGTGCCATCTGTTCGGAGGCAACTAGCACAGATACGCAGTATTTT
CAICSEATSTDTQYF
>TRBV15|TRBD2|NA|TRBJ2-3
TGTGCCACCAGCCGGACTAGCGGGCCGAGCACAGATACGCAGTATTTT
CATSRTSGPSTDTQYF
>TRBV5-4|NA|NA|TRBJ2-2
TGTGCCAGCAGCTCAGGGACTTCCCGCGGCACCGGGGAGCTGTTTTTT
CASSSGTSRGTGELFF
>TRBV3-1/TRBV3-2|NA|NA|TRBJ1-4
TGTGCCAGCAGCCAAGGGCCGGAAAAACTGTTTTTT
CASSQGPEKLFF
>TRBV28|NA|NA|TRBJ1-5
TGTGCCAGCAGTCCCTCCCGGGTAAGCATTCAGCCCCAGCATTTT
CASSPSRVSIQPQHF
>TRBV30|NA|once|TRBJ2-2
TGTGCCTGGCTGTTACTCGGAGCCGGGGAGCTGTTTTTT
CAWLLLGAGELFF
>TRBV2|TRBD2|few|TRBJ2-2
TGTGCCAGCAGTAGGGCTAAGGGACTAGCGGCCGGGGAGCTGTTTTTT
CASSRAKGLAAGELFF
>TRBV10-3|TRBD1|once|TRBJ2-7
TGTGCCATCAACCAGGGGACAGAGTCCTACGAGCAGTACTTC
CAINQGTESYEQYF
>TRBV3-1/TRBV3-2|TRBD1|NA|TRBJ1-2
TGTGCCAGCAGCCATCCGACAGGGGGCTTTCATGGCTACACCTTC
CASSHPTGGFHGYTF
>TRBV13|TRBD1|NA|TRBJ1-2
TGTGCCAGCAGACAGACCGGGACAGGGGTATATGGCTACACCTTC
CASRQTGTGVYGYTF
>TRBV13|NA|NA|TRBJ2-3
TGTGCCAGCAGCCCAAGCACGGGAGAACACACAGATACGCAGTATTTT
CASSPSTGEHTDTQYF
>TRBV19|TRBD1|NA|TRBJ1-2
TGTGCCAGTAGTCCACCGGCAGGGGGCTATGGCTACACCTTC
CASSPPAGGYGYTF
>TRBV29-1|NA|NA|TRBJ1-1
TGCAGCGTTAGGGGAGGCATCACCTCCGAGGCTTTCTTT
CSVRGGITSEAFF
>TRBV5-1|TRBD2|NA|TRBJ2-6
TGCGCCAGCAGCTCGGGAGGGGGTACCTCCTCTGGGGCCAACGTCCTGACTTTC
CASSSGGGTSSGANVLTF
>TRBV5-4|TRBD2|NA|TRBJ2-3
TGTGCCAGCCAGGCAAGCGGGGCTAGCACAGATACGCAGTATTTT
CASQASGASTDTQYF
>TRBV18|TRBD1|few|TRBJ1-1
TGTGCCAGCTCACAAACGGGACAGGGAATGAACACTGAAGCTTTCTTT
CASSQTGQGMNTEAFF